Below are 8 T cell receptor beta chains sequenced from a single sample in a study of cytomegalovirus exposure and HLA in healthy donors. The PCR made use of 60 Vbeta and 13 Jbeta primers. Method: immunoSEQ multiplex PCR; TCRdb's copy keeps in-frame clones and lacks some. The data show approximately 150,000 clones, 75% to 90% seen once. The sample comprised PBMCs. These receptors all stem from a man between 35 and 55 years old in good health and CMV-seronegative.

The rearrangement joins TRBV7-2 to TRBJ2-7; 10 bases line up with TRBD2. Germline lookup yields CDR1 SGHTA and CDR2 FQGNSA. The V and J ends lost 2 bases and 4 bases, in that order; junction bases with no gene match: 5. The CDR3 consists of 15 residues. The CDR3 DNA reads TGTGCCAGCAGCTTATCCGGGACTAGCGAATACGAGCAGTACTTC. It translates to CASSLSGTSEYEQYF.

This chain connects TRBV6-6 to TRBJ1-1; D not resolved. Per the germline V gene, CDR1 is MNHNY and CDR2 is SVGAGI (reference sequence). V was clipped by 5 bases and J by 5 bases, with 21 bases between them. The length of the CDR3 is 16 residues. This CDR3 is CASSPTPRGSSTEAFF. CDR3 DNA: TGTGCCAGCAGTCCAACCCCGCGAGGGTCAAGTACTGAAGCTTTCTTT.

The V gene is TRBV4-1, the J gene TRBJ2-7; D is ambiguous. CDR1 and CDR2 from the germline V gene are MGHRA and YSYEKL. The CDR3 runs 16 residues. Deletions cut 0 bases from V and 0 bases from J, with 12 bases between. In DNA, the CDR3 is TGCGCCAGCAGCCAAGATTGGTCACAGAGCTCCTACGAGCAGTACTTC. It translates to CASSQDWSQSSYEQYF.

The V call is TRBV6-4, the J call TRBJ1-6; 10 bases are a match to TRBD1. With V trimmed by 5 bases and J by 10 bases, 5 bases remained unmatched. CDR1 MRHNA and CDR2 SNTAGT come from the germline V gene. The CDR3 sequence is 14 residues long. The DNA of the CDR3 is TGTGCCAGCAGTTCCGGGACAGGGGTCTCACCCCTCCACTTT. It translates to CASSSGTGVSPLHF.

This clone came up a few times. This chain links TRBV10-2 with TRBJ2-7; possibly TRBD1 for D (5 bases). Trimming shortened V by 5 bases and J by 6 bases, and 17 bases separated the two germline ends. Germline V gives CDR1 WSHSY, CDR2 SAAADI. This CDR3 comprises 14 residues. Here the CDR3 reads CASSSTEALSEQYF. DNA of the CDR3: TGCGCCAGCAGTTCGACAGAAGCCCTCTCCGAGCAGTACTTC.

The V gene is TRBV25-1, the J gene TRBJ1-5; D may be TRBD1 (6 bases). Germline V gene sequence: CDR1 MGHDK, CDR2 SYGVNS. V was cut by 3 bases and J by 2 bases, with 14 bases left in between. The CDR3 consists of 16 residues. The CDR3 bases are TGTGCCAGCAGTGAGAGGGGGGGGTCTGGCAATCAGCCCCAGCATTTT. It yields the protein CASSERGGSGNQPQHF.

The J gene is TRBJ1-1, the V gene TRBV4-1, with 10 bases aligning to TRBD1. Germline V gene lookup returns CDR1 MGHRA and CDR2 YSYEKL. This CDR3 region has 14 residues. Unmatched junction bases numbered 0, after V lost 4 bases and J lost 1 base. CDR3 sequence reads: CASSRTGGNTEAFF. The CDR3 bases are TGCGCCAGCAGCCGGACAGGGGGGAACACTGAAGCTTTCTTT.

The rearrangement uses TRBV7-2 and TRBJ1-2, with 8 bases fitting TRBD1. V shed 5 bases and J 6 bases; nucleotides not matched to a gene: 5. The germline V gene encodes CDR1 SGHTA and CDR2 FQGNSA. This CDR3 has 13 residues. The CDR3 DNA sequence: TGTGCCAGCAGCCCCGGACAGGGCGATGGCTACACCTTC. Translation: CASSPGQGDGYTF.